The next 7 T cell receptor beta chains were all read from a single sample in a study of blood T cell repertoires in COVID-19. Some clones are missing from TCRdb's copy, which holds only in-frame ones; the method was immunoSEQ multiplex PCR. The table records more than 90,000 clones, about 81% of them present only once. The material sequenced was peripheral blood. These receptors were collected from a man aged 55 to 70 with acute or convalescent COVID-19.

The V gene is TRBV5-6, the J gene TRBJ2-1; D uncertain. V lost 0 bases to trimming and J lost 7 bases, with 14 bases between them. Looked up from germline, CDR1 is SGHDT and CDR2 is YYEEEE. The CDR3 contains 15 residues. The CDR3 nucleotides read TGTGCCAGCAGCTTGGGGCATTCCCTTTATAATGAGCAGTTCTTC. Amino acids: CASSLGHSLYNEQFF.

This clone was seen only a few times. The chain recombines TRBV7-2 with TRBJ1-6; D is unclear. The V and J ends lost 6 bases and 7 bases respectively, with 7 bases between them. CDR3 size: 12 residues. Germline CDR1 reads SGHTA; CDR2 reads FQGNSA. CDR3 coding DNA: TGTGCCAGCAGTCACAGCAATTCACCCCTCCACTTT. Amino acid sequence: CASSHSNSPLHF.

The chain has TRBV10-1 and TRBJ2-3, with TRBD2 identical over 7 bases. The CDR3 has 14 residues. Trimming removed 6 bases from V and 4 bases from J; junction bases left unmatched: 7. Per germline, CDR1 WNHNN and CDR2 SYGVQD (reference sequence). This chain's CDR3 is CASSPRRGADTQYF. The CDR3 nucleotides read TGCGCCAGCAGCCCTCGACGGGGGGCAGATACGCAGTATTTT.

The chain joins TRBV11-2 to TRBJ2-7; TRBD1 is a possible D gene (6 bases). This CDR3 has 15 residues. The V gene's germline CDR1 is SGHAT and CDR2 FQNNGV. V was shortened by 6 bases and J by 2 bases, with 17 bases between the two germline ends. The CDR3 DNA is TGTGCCAGCAGGCCCGCCGGGACACCGCCCTACGAGCAGTACGTC. It codes for CASRPAGTPPYEQYV.

In this sample, this clone turned up a few times. The junction and the germline gene differ at one end; a read error may be behind it. The chain uses TRBV2 and TRBJ2-5, with TRBD2 as a possible D gene (6 bases). CDR3 length: 15 amino acids. Germline CDR1 and CDR2: SNHLY and FYNNEI. The CDR3 region has the DNA TGTGCCAGCTCGGCTATGACGGGGAGGCAAGGGACCCAGTACTTC. This codes for CASSAMTGRQGTQYF.

V is TRBV10-2 and J is TRBJ2-7, with 9 bases aligning to TRBD1. In germline, CDR1 is WSHSY, CDR2 SAAADI. Trimming at V came to 6 bases and at J to 4 bases, leaving 1 base not matched to a gene. This CDR3 region has 12 residues. CDR3 amino acids: CASSDRGYEQYV. The CDR3, as DNA: TGCGCCAGCAGCGACAGGGGGTACGAGCAGTACGTC.

This rearrangement joins TRBV2 to TRBJ1-1; 7 nucleotides agree with TRBD1. The CDR3 consists of 14 residues. V lost 5 bases, J lost 5 bases, and 8 bases stayed unmatched. Germline CDR1 reads SNHLY; CDR2 reads FYNNEI. The CDR3 DNA is TGTGCCAGCAGTCCCACAGGGGTGAGGACTGAAGCTTTCTTT. This codes for CASSPTGVRTEAFF.